This T cell receptor beta chain is drawn from a study of cytomegalovirus exposure and HLA in healthy donors. The study's findings and limits: HLA alleles showed associations with some 15,000 TCR beta sequences in a later analysis, at a 0.05 false discovery rate. Among TCR beta chains, those listed as cytomegalovirus-associated numbered around 160. Specificity of a few CMV-associated chains for CMV antigens was verified in vitro.

Turning to this clone: Its antigen is undetermined.

In the PCR, 60 Vbeta and 13 Jbeta primers were used. Repertoires were generated with immunoSEQ multiplex PCR, while TCRdb's copy carries only in-frame clones and drops some. The data contain 100,000 to 150,000 clones, around 71% of them singletons. Germline CDR1 LNHDA, CDR2 SQIVND (reference sequence). The CDR3 length is 15 residues. V lost 5 bases to trimming and J lost 1 base, with 12 bases between them. Sequencing input: PBMCs. The chain combines TRBV19 with TRBJ1-5; possibly TRBD1 for D (5 bases). The receptor was isolated from a woman between 55 and 75 years old in good health and CMV-seropositive. CDR3 coding DNA: TGTGCCAGTAGTTCCAGCGGGGGAAGCAATCAGCCCCAGCATTTT. Translating it yields CASSSSGGSNQPQHF.